These 15 T cell receptor beta chains were sequenced from one sample in a study of shared clonotypes between healthy human individuals. Here immunoSEQ multiplex PCR was the method, and the copy in TCRdb shows in-frame clones only, minus some. In the table there are some 1,900,000 clones, 85% to 95% of which are singletons. Selected positively for CCR7 and CD45RO-negative, naive CD8 cells excluded terminally differentiated effector memory CD45RA+ cells. The sample was naive CD8+ T cells sorted from blood. The receptor set was obtained from a young man in good health.

The J gene is TRBJ1-2, the V gene TRBV6-4, with no clear D. This CDR3 is 12 amino acids long. Trimming removed 4 bases from V and 4 bases from J, with 7 bases in between. Germline loops: CDR1 MRHNA, CDR2 SNTAGT. The CDR3 spells CASSGILYGYTF. The CDR3 region has the DNA TGTGCCAGCAGTGGAATCCTCTATGGCTACACCTTC.

The V and J genes are TRBV6-6 and TRBJ2-1, with 7 bases aligning to TRBD2. After removal of 2 bases from V and 3 bases from J, the junction contained 4 bases not matched to a gene. Germline CDR1 reads MNHNY; CDR2 reads SVGAGI (reference sequence). The CDR3 is 15 residues long. The CDR3: CASSYLGLDYNEQFF. Written as DNA, the CDR3 is TGTGCCAGCAGTTACCTAGGACTAGACTACAATGAGCAGTTCTTC.

With respect to this clone: Other DNA sequences within the sample encode an identical CDR3. V usage is TRBV29-1 and J usage is TRBJ2-1; TRBD2 matches 8 bases. Trimming cost V 1 base and J 3 bases; bases outside gene matches: 5. From germline, CDR1 is SQVTM and CDR2 ANQGSEA. This CDR3 is 15 amino acids long. As DNA, the CDR3 is TGCAGCGTTGAAGGCGCCAGCGGGAGCTACAATGAGCAGTTCTTC. It encodes CSVEGASGSYNEQFF.

The rearrangement uses TRBV5-4 and TRBJ1-6; the D gene is possibly TRBD1 (6 bases). The CDR3 runs to 17 residues. The germline gives CDR1 SGHNT, CDR2 YYREEE (reference sequence). Trimming removed 1 base at V and 3 bases at J, with 14 bases between. The CDR3 coding sequence is TGTGCCAGCAGCTTGTGGGACACCGACTACTATAATTCACCCCTCCACTTT. Protein sequence: CASSLWDTDYYNSPLHF. The whole variable domain, filled in from reference TRBV5-4 and TRBJ1-6, reads ETGVTQSPTHLIKTRGQQVTLRCSSQSGHNTVSWYQQALGQGPQFIFQYYREEENGRGNFPPRFSGLQFPNYSSELNVNALELDDSALYLCASSLWDTDYYNSPLHFGNGTRLTVT.

The chain joins TRBV5-4 to TRBJ2-5, with 7 positions matching TRBD2. V lost 4 bases to trimming and J lost 8 bases; unmatched junction nucleotides: 14. This CDR3 spans 15 amino acids. Germline-derived CDR1 and CDR2 are SGHNT and YYREEE (reference sequence). The CDR3 nucleotides read TGTGCCAGCAGCCCGCTCGGGACTACCCCAGGAACCCAGTACTTC. Amino acid sequence: CASSPLGTTPGTQYF.

The rearrangement uses TRBV25-1 and TRBJ2-5, with D tentatively TRBD2 (6 bases). CDR1 is MGHDK, CDR2 SYGVNS, per germline. The length of the CDR3 is 11 residues. V lost 7 bases, J lost 12 bases, and 15 bases lay in between. CDR3: CASTGPEREYF. CDR3 nucleotide sequence: TGTGCCAGCACTGGACCTGAGCGGGAGTACTTC.

The chain joins TRBV15 to TRBJ1-5; the match to TRBD1 covers 9 bases. The germline CDR1 and CDR2 sequences are LNHNV and YYDKDF (reference sequence). Germline trimming cut 3 bases from V and 5 bases from J; bases unmatched to any gene: 5. The CDR3 is 15 residues long. The CDR3 nucleotides read TGTGCCACCAGCAGGGACAGGGGTCGAGATCAGCCCCAGCATTTT. Translating gives CATSRDRGRDQPQHF. Supplemented by reference TRBV15 and TRBJ1-5, the full variable domain reads DAMVIQNPRYQVTQFGKPVTLSCSQTLNHNVMYWYQQKSSQAPKLLFHYYDKDFNNEADTPDNFQSRRPNTSFCFLDIRSPGLGDTAMYLCATSRDRGRDQPQHFGDGTRLSIL.

V and J are TRBV4-3 and TRBJ2-7; D assignment may be TRBD1 or TRBD2 (5 bases each). Germline V gives CDR1 LGHNA, CDR2 YSLEER. V lost 0 bases to trimming and J lost 3 bases, with 12 bases between them. The CDR3 is 15 residues long. CDR3 DNA sequence: TGCGCCAGCAGCCAAGATTTGGGACCGAACTACGAGCAGTACTTC. It codes for CASSQDLGPNYEQYF.

On this clone: The identical CDR3 is also encoded by other nucleotide sequences in the sample. The rearrangement uses TRBV10-1 and TRBJ2-2, with unresolved D. Germline CDR1 is WNHNN and CDR2 is SYGVQD (reference sequence). The CDR3 is 13 amino acids. Trimming took 0 bases from V and 1 from J, leaving 0 bases between them. In nucleotides, the CDR3 is TGCGCCAGCAGTGAGTCGAACACCGGGGAGCTGTTTTTT. Its protein product is CASSESNTGELFF.

The rearrangement joins TRBV6-6 to TRBJ2-5; D assignment may be TRBD1 or TRBD2 (5 bases each). The CDR3 is 14 amino acids. Trimming shortened V by 2 bases and J by 2 bases, and 9 bases separated the two germline ends. Germline lookup yields CDR1 MNHNY and CDR2 SVGAGI (reference sequence). CDR3: CASSYVGEQETQYF. Here the CDR3 DNA reads TGTGCCAGCAGTTACGTGGGGGAGCAAGAGACCCAGTACTTC.

This clone was seen more than once but under ten times. This chain links TRBV29-1 with TRBJ1-1; D not resolved. Germline lookup yields CDR1 SQVTM and CDR2 ANQGSEA. V was shortened by 4 bases and J by 9 bases, with 12 bases between the two germline ends. This CDR3 comprises 11 residues. The CDR3 reads CSVGLDGKAFF. The CDR3 nucleotides read TGCAGCGTTGGCCTGGACGGGAAAGCTTTCTTT.

In regard to this clone: This sample includes further DNA sequences coding for the same CDR3. The rearrangement uses TRBV4-3 and TRBJ2-7, with D unresolved. CDR1 and CDR2 (germline): LGHNA, YSLEER. Deletions cut 0 bases from V and 3 bases from J, with 6 bases between. This CDR3 has 13 amino acids. The CDR3 spells CASSQDRHYEQYF. DNA for the CDR3: TGCGCCAGCAGCCAAGACAGGCACTACGAGCAGTACTTC.

The gene calls are TRBV6-6 and TRBJ2-7, with TRBD1 identical over 9 bases. The CDR3 has 13 residues. J lost 5 bases, V lost 9 bases, and 8 bases had no gene match. Germline values: CDR1 MNHNY, CDR2 SVGAGI (reference sequence). This chain's CDR3 is CASTGGLMDEQYF. In nucleotides, the CDR3 is TGTGCCAGTACAGGGGGCCTTATGGACGAGCAGTACTTC.

CDR3 region: CASSLALAGWDEQFF. The CDR3 bases are TGTGCCAGCAGCTTAGCTCTAGCGGGCTGGGATGAGCAGTTCTTC. The rearrangement links TRBV11-2 to TRBJ2-1, with 8 bases aligning to TRBD2. J was trimmed by 8 bases and V by 1 base; bases with no gene match: 7. The CDR3 extends over 15 amino acids. Germline assignment: CDR1 SGHAT and CDR2 FQNNGV. The full variable domain, with the rest looked up from reference TRBV11-2 and TRBJ2-1, is EAGVAQSPRYKIIEKRQSVAFWCNPISGHATLYWYQQILGQGPKLLIQFQNNGVVDDSQLPKDRFSAERLKGVDSTLKIQPAKLEDSAVYLCASSLALAGWDEQFFGPGTRLTVL.

The V and J genes are TRBV7-2 and TRBJ2-3, with TRBD2 matching over 9 bases. The CDR3 covers 16 residues. V lost 4 bases and J lost 3; bases outside the gene matches: 8. Germline CDR1 reads SGHTA; CDR2 reads FQGNSA. CDR3 region: CASSSYSGRRTDTQYF. In nucleotides, the CDR3 is TGTGCCAGCAGCTCCTATAGCGGGAGAAGAACAGATACGCAGTATTTT.